This record concerns one T cell receptor (beta chain) sequence. This specimen belongs to a study of blood T cell repertoires in COVID-19. About the study: Sites across the United States, Italy and Spain contributed samples from acute and convalescent COVID-19. Sources were T cells, B-cell-depleted T cells, or PBMCs; the material itself was cDNA or gDNA.

The V segment lost 1 base and the J segment 4 bases; nucleotides outside the gene matches: 3. The V gene's germline CDR1 is LGHNT and CDR2 FRNRAP. CDR3 length equals 15 residues. Measured with immunoSEQ multiplex PCR; TCRdb has only the in-frame clones, and not every one. Counted here are about 160,000 clones, around 84% occurring once; the ten biggest clones make up 2.2%. The sample comprised peripheral blood. This receptor was identified in a man in his 70s with acute or convalescent COVID-19. The chain is built from TRBV12-5 and TRBJ2-2; 7 bases line up with TRBD1. The CDR3 DNA reads TGTGCTAGTGGTTTGGACGACAGGGCCACCGGGGAGCTGTTTTTT. This encodes CASGLDDRATGELFF.